This is a list of T cell receptor beta chains from one sample in a study of blood T cell repertoires in COVID-19. Clones were sequenced by immunoSEQ multiplex PCR, and TCRdb holds only the in-frame ones, with some missing. Among fewer than 300,000 clones listed, 84% were seen once. Sequenced input: peripheral blood. The receptor set was obtained from a human donor in a cohort sampled during active COVID-19. Both conserved end residues are part of each CDR3. Each record gives: V gene, D gene, J gene, clone size, CDR3 DNA, CDR3 protein. A D gene is named only where the DNA matches it firmly. The size entry is marked missing in some rows and otherwise reads once, few, many or a size class.

TRBV4-1	TRBD1	TRBJ2-7	.	TGCGCCAGCAGCCCTGTTGGAGGACAGGGTTACTACGAGCAGTACTTC	CASSPVGGQGYYEQYF
TRBV10-1	.	TRBJ1-1	.	TGCGCCAGCAGTGAGTCGAGGCACGCGAACACTGAAGCTTTCTTT	CASSESRHANTEAFF
TRBV29-1	TRBD2	TRBJ2-3	.	TGCAGCGTTGAGTGGAAGGGGGCCCCAGCTTCGCTAGCGGGAGGTAGTAGCACAGATACGCAGTATTTT	CSVEWKGAPASLAGGSSTDTQYF
TRBV6-5	.	TRBJ2-1	.	TGTGCCAGCAGCCTTGACAATGAGCAGTTCTTC	CASSLDNEQFF
TRBV3-1/TRBV3-2	TRBD1	TRBJ1-2	.	TGTGCCAGACCGTGGCTTATACCGGGACAGGGGGGTTATGGCTACACCTTC	CARPWLIPGQGGYGYTF
TRBV2	.	TRBJ2-4	.	TGTGCCAGCAGTGTGAGGATAGCCAAAAACATTCAGTACTTC	CASSVRIAKNIQYF
TRBV18	TRBD1	TRBJ1-1	.	TGTGCCAGCTCACCAGGGGGACAGGGGATCTCTGAAGCTTTCTTT	CASSPGGQGISEAFF
TRBV5-6	.	TRBJ2-1	.	TGTGCCAGCAGTACCCAGGCGGGACCCTACAATGAGCAGTTCTTC	CASSTQAGPYNEQFF
TRBV5-6	.	TRBJ2-5	few	TGTGCCAGCAGCGCCCTCGGGATGGAGACCCAGTACTTC	CASSALGMETQYF
TRBV4-2	TRBD1	TRBJ2-7	.	TGTGCCAGCAGCCAAGGGTCAGGGGGCACCGAGCAGTACTTC	CASSQGSGGTEQYF
TRBV19	.	TRBJ1-5	.	TGTGCCAGTAGTATCCTCGCAGGGTGGAAGGATCAGCCCCAGCATTTT	CASSILAGWKDQPQHF
TRBV7-2	TRBD1	TRBJ2-7	.	TGTGCCAGCAGCTTAGGGACAGGGGGCTCCTACGAGCAGTACTTC	CASSLGTGGSYEQYF
TRBV19	.	TRBJ1-5	.	TGTGCCAGTACCATAGTGGGGGGGGTCAATCAGCCCCAGCATTTT	CASTIVGGVNQPQHF
TRBV10-3	.	TRBJ2-2	.	TGTGCCATCAGTAGTCAGACCGGGGAGCTGTTTTTT	CAISSQTGELFF